The next 15 T cell receptor beta chains were all read from a single sample in a study of blood T cells in healthy people across ages. Alongside a J-beta primer mix, a sample-barcoded 5' primer served in a second PCR lasting roughly 6 to 11 cycles. TCRdb re-called the 5' RACE reads with MiXCR, one entry per CDR3 protein. The sample records approximately 800,000 distinct CDR3 sequences, approximately 25% being singletons. These data also formed part of another study, on T cells of mothers and their children.

The source material was blood. These TCRs come from a boy younger than 18 in good health.

This clonotype occurred many times. The chain is built from TRBV4-3 and TRBJ2-1; weak D call: TRBD1 (5 bases). V dropped 0 bases and J dropped 2 bases, with 14 bases sitting between them. There are 17 residues in the CDR3. Germline V CDR1 and CDR2: LGHNA, YSLEER. The CDR3 region has the DNA TGCGCCAGCAGCCAAGAGGGGCCGAGTAATCCCTACAATGAGCAGTTCTTC. Translation: CASSQEGPSNPYNEQFF.

This rearrangement joins TRBV28 to TRBJ2-1; D perhaps matches TRBD1 (6 bases). Germline V gives CDR1 MDHEN, CDR2 SYDVKM. Deletions cut 4 bases from V and 9 bases from J, with 13 bases between. The length of the CDR3 is 13 residues. The CDR3 loop reads CASSSTGYVEQFF. The CDR3 nucleotides are TGTGCCAGCAGTTCAACAGGGTACGTTGAGCAGTTCTTC.

This chain joins TRBV12-5 and TRBJ2-1; 10 bases agree with TRBD2. This CDR3 is built from 15 residues. J gave up 1 base and V 6 bases, and 3 bases lay outside the gene matches. Per germline, CDR1 LGHNT and CDR2 FRNRAP. Here the CDR3 DNA reads TGTGCTAGTGGAACTAGCGGGGCGTCCTACAATGAGCAGTTCTTC. Translation gives CASGTSGASYNEQFF.

This clonotype has a count of ten or more. CDR3: CASSTSPDTQYF. CDR3 bases: TGTGCCAGCAGCACCAGCCCAGATACGCAGTATTTT. The chain is built from TRBV3-1 and TRBJ2-3; D is unresolved. The germline V gene encodes CDR1 LGHDT and CDR2 YNNKEL (reference sequence). This CDR3 has 12 residues. Trimming left V 5 bases short and J 4 bases short, with 7 bases between.

This clonotype was counted between two and nine times. The chain is built from TRBV29-1 and TRBJ1-2, with 7 nucleotides matching TRBD1. CDR3 length: 15 residues. The V gene end was trimmed by 5 bases and the J gene end by 4 bases; junction bases not matched to a gene: 13. Germline-derived CDR1 and CDR2 are SQVTM and ANQGSEA. This CDR3 reads CSVPGQAFWGYGYTF. The CDR3 nucleotides are TGCAGCGTTCCAGGACAGGCGTTTTGGGGCTATGGCTACACCTTC.

The chain employs TRBV29-1 and TRBJ2-4; 8 positions agree with TRBD1. This CDR3 spans 15 amino acids. The junction had 5 bases not matched to a gene; V was cut back by 3 bases and J by 1 base. CDR1 and CDR2 from the germline V gene are SQVTM and ANQGSEA. The DNA for the CDR3 is TGCAGCGTTGAGGACAGGGTCGGGGCCAAAAACATTCAGTACTTC. It yields the protein CSVEDRVGAKNIQYF.

This clonotype was counted between two and nine times. V usage is TRBV5-1 and J usage is TRBJ2-7; no firm D call. Trimming stripped 2 bases from V and 3 bases from J, with 9 bases between. Germline CDR1 SGHRS, CDR2 YFSETQ. The CDR3 contains 13 residues. The CDR3 DNA is TGCGCCAGCAGCTTTCTTAATTTCTACGAGCAGTACTTC. It yields the protein CASSFLNFYEQYF.

This clonotype has just a few counts. The rearrangement joins TRBV25-1 to TRBJ2-7, with D unclear. Deletions cut 3 bases from V and 0 bases from J, with 12 bases between. In germline, CDR1 is MGHDK, CDR2 SYGVNS. The CDR3 length is 15 residues. CDR3: CASSDIYSDSYEQYF. The DNA for the CDR3 is TGTGCCAGCAGTGATATCTACAGCGACTCCTACGAGCAGTACTTC.

In nucleotides, the CDR3 is TGCGCCAGCAGCTTGGTCCAAGCGGGCGGCACAGATACGCAGTATTTT. This gives the protein CASSLVQAGGTDTQYF. The rearrangement uses TRBV5-1 and TRBJ2-3; tentative D call: TRBD2 (6 bases). Germline V CDR1 and CDR2: SGHRS, YFSETQ. V gave up 0 bases and J gave up 1 base, with 12 bases separating them. This CDR3 is built from 16 residues. Variable domain in full (rest from reference TRBV5-1 and TRBJ2-3): KAGVTQTPRYLIKTRGQQVTLSCSPISGHRSVSWYQQTPGQGLQFLFEYFSETQRNKGNFPGRFSGRQFSNSRSEMNVSTLELGDSALYLCASSLVQAGGTDTQYFGPGTRLTVL.

This chain joins TRBV5-1 and TRBJ2-2; tentative D call: TRBD2 (5 bases). Germline V gives CDR1 SGHRS, CDR2 YFSETQ. V lost 1 base to trimming and J lost 7 bases, with 14 bases between them. The CDR3 is 15 amino acids. CDR3 sequence reads: CASSLMAGVGGELFF. In DNA, the CDR3 is TGCGCCAGCAGCTTGATGGCGGGTGTAGGCGGGGAGCTGTTTTTT.

This clonotype turned up a few times. The CDR3 spells CASRGQMNTEAFF. The CDR3 nucleotides are TGTGCCAGCAGAGGACAGATGAACACTGAAGCTTTCTTT. J is TRBJ1-1 and V is TRBV5-6; D is perhaps TRBD1 (6 bases). Deletions cut 5 bases from V and 0 bases from J, with 8 bases between. This CDR3 is built from 13 residues. Germline V CDR1 and CDR2: SGHDT, YYEEEE. Drawing the rest from reference TRBV5-6 and TRBJ1-1, the complete variable domain is DAGVTQSPTHLIKTRGQQVTLRCSPKSGHDTVSWYQQALGQGPQFIFQYYEEEERQRGNFPDRFSGHQFPNYSSELNVNALLLGDSALYLCASRGQMNTEAFFGQGTRLTVV.

This clonotype turned up a few times. V is TRBV4-3 and J is TRBJ2-4; 8 nucleotides agree with TRBD1. Trimming removed 6 bases from V and 7 bases from J; junction bases left unmatched: 5. Germline-derived CDR1 and CDR2 are LGHNA and YSLEER. This CDR3 spans 13 amino acids. The chain's CDR3 is CASRDRGGNIQYF. As DNA, the CDR3 is TGCGCCAGCAGAGACAGGGGCGGGAACATTCAGTACTTC.

The table lists this clonotype with a few counts. CDR3 coding DNA: TGTGCCACCCAAGAAACCGGGACAGGGGCCTACGAGCAGTACTTC. This encodes CATQETGTGAYEQYF. This sequence joins TRBV24-1 and TRBJ2-7, with TRBD1 identical over 10 bases. The CDR3 spans 15 residues. Losses at the gene ends were 9 bases for V and 2 bases for J; bases not matched to a gene: 9. Per the germline V gene, CDR1 is KGHDR and CDR2 is SFDVKD.

V usage is TRBV6-2 or TRBV6-3 and J usage is TRBJ2-1; D possibly corresponds to TRBD1 (5 bases). From germline, CDR1 is MNHEY and CDR2 SVGEGT. V lost 5 bases and J lost 0, with 14 bases in between. This CDR3 contains 16 residues. The CDR3 nucleotides are TGTGCCAGCAGTCTGAGCAGGGTCAGCTCCTACAATGAGCAGTTCTTC. This translates into CASSLSRVSSYNEQFF.

The chain combines TRBV5-1 with TRBJ1-2; D is uncertain. The V gene's germline CDR1 is SGHRS and CDR2 YFSETQ. V lost 4 bases and J 8 bases, leaving 12 bases between the germline ends. The CDR3 spans 12 residues. The CDR3 region is CASSGDTIGYTF. DNA for the CDR3: TGCGCCAGCAGCGGAGACACTATCGGCTACACCTTC.